The sequence of this T cell receptor beta chain was determined in a study of human T cells and chemical hapten exposure. The wider study: The study lasted approximately 26 weeks, and patients were dosed weekly with diphenylcyclopropenone on the scalp throughout. Read at 6 days, the patch tests placed 0.01% DPC on the upper back. Minor pooled library volume differences mainly drove per-sample TCR yield variation.

TCRdb reprocessed the RACE reads via MiXCR and lists one record per CDR3 protein. Of some 30,000 distinct CDR3 sequences in the sample, 5% to 6% were seen once. There are many counts of this clonotype. Documented time point: patch test 3, about 24 weeks after DPC sensitization. Treatment meaning: therapeutic diphenylcyclopropenone sensitization with weekly scalp DPC. Donors were 18 to 70-year-old alopecia patients suitable for DPC. From germline, CDR1 is SQVTM and CDR2 ANQGSEA. Trimming stripped 5 bases from V and 5 bases from J, with 13 bases between. CDR3 length: 13 amino acids. Sequenced material: whole blood, taken in connection with sensitization to the hapten diphenylcyclopropenone (DPC). The TCR comes from a man younger than 40 with alopecia areata. Some clones in this sample may be carry-over from other donors' samples. The chain is built from TRBV29-1 and TRBJ1-5; TRBD1 might be the D (6 bases). CDR3 sequence reads: CSVSGEGHQPQHF. The DNA of the CDR3 is TGCAGCGTTTCAGGGGAGGGCCATCAGCCCCAGCATTTT.